These T cell receptor beta chains were read from a single sample in a study of blood T cell repertoires in COVID-19. Here immunoSEQ multiplex PCR was the method, and the copy in TCRdb shows in-frame clones only, minus some. Of 250,000 to 300,000 clones listed, 89% are singletons. The sample consisted of peripheral blood. These receptors all come from a man aged 50-60 years with acute or convalescent COVID-19. The CDR3 runs from the conserved cysteine through the conserved F or W. A D gene is named only where the DNA matches it firmly. Part of the rows lack a size; the others show once, few, many or a class for expanded clones.

clone_size | d_call | j_call | v_call | cdr3_nt | cdr3_aa
NA | TRBD2 | TRBJ2-1 | TRBV12-5 | TGTGCTAGTGGCGACCAGCGGGGGCCCTACAATGAGCAGTTCTTC | CASGDQRGPYNEQFF
once | NA | TRBJ2-5 | TRBV5-1 | TGCGCCAGCAGCTTGACAGGAGAGACCCAGTACTTC | CASSLTGETQYF
NA | TRBD1 | TRBJ1-2 | TRBV2 | TGTGCCAGCAGTCTTTACCCGACAGGGGCGGGCTACACCTTC | CASSLYPTGAGYTF
NA | NA | TRBJ1-4 | TRBV5-5 | TGTGCCAGCAGCTTGACAGGGCTGGAGGAAAAACTGTTTTTT | CASSLTGLEEKLFF
NA | NA | TRBJ2-5 | TRBV19 | TGTGCCAGTAGTATAGCCGTCCAAGAGACCCAGTACTTC | CASSIAVQETQYF
NA | NA | TRBJ1-1 | TRBV5-1 | TGCGCCAGCAGCTTACAGGGACAAGGGAACACTGAAGCTTTCTTT | CASSLQGQGNTEAFF
NA | NA | TRBJ1-5 | TRBV6-5 | TGTGCCAGCAGTTACGGCAGGGAAGGATGGCAGCCCCAGCATTTT | CASSYGREGWQPQHF
NA | TRBD1 | TRBJ1-2 | TRBV19 | TGTGCCAGTAGTATGGGAAGAGACAGGGGACGAGGCTACACCTTC | CASSMGRDRGRGYTF
NA | TRBD1 | TRBJ2-5 | TRBV20-1 | TGCAGTGCAAGTCCGGGACAGGGGTTAGTGGAGACCCAGTACTTC | CSASPGQGLVETQYF
NA | NA | TRBJ1-2 | TRBV13 | TGTGCCAGCAGCTTAGGCCGTCTCCCGGGAGGGGTAGATGGCTACACCTTC | CASSLGRLPGGVDGYTF
NA | TRBD1 | TRBJ1-2 | TRBV19 | TGTGCCAGTAGTATCCGACAGGGCTATGGCTACACCTTC | CASSIRQGYGYTF
NA | TRBD1 | TRBJ1-5 | TRBV19 | TGTGCCAGTAATACAGGGGGGGCCCTCAATCAGCCCCAGCATTTT | CASNTGGALNQPQHF
NA | NA | TRBJ1-3 | TRBV30 | TGTGCCTGGAGGGCCAAATCCTCTGGAAACACCATATATTTT | CAWRAKSSGNTIYF
NA | NA | TRBJ1-5 | TRBV10-3 | TGTGCCATCAGTGAGCCCACCAGCGGGGGGGATCGGCCCCAGCATTTT | CAISEPTSGGDRPQHF
once | TRBD1 | TRBJ1-2 | TRBV5-6 | TGTGCCAGCACTCCGGGACAGGGGGACTATGGCTACACCTTC | CASTPGQGDYGYTF
NA | NA | TRBJ2-7 | TRBV4-1 | TGCGCCAGCAGCCAACAAAACCTTATCGGGGCCTACGAGCAGTACTTC | CASSQQNLIGAYEQYF